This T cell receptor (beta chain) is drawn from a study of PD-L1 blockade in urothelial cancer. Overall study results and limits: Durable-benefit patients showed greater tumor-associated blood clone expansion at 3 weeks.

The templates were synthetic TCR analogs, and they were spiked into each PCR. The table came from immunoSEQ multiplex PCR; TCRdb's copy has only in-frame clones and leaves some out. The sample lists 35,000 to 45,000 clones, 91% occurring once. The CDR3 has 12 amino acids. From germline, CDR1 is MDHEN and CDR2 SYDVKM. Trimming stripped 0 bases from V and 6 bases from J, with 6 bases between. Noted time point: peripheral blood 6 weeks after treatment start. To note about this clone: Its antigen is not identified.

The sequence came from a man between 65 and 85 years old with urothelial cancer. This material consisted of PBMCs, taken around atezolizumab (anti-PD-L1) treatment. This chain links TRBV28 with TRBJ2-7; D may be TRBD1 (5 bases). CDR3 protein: CASSLWGREQYF. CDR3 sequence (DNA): TGTGCCAGCAGTTTATGGGGGCGCGAGCAGTACTTC.